The 26 T cell receptor beta chains below come from one sample, sequenced in a study of control samples from healthy donors and cancer patients. The method was immunoSEQ multiplex PCR; TCRdb's version includes in-frame clones alone and lacks a portion of them. The repertoire holds 100,000 to 150,000 clones, with approximately 87% as singletons. Material for sequencing was blood. The source of these receptors is a man in his fifties or sixties in good health.

This chain uses TRBV9 with TRBJ1-2; D not resolved. V lost 0 bases to trimming and J lost 5 bases, with 8 bases between them. Germline lookup yields CDR1 SGDLS and CDR2 YYNGEE. This CDR3 comprises 13 residues. CDR3 in amino acids: CASSVAEAYGYTF. The CDR3 region has the DNA TGTGCCAGCAGCGTAGCTGAAGCGTATGGCTACACCTTC.

The V and J genes are TRBV4-1 and TRBJ1-6, with a weak D call TRBD1 (6 bases). Between the trimmed V and J ends, which lost 8 bases and 2 bases, there was a span of 13 bases. Germline V gives CDR1 MGHRA, CDR2 YSYEKL. CDR3 length equals 15 residues. The CDR3 loop is CASQGQVTYNSPLHF. CDR3 nucleotide sequence: TGCGCCAGCCAGGGGCAGGTTACCTATAATTCACCCCTCCACTTT.

This chain connects TRBV6-5 to TRBJ1-2, with D unclear. Germline V gene sequence: CDR1 MNHEY, CDR2 SVGAGI. Trimming cost V 7 bases and J 4 bases, with 19 bases left between them. CDR3 length equals 15 residues. CDR3 sequence: CASTGSLYDTYGYTF. The CDR3 DNA reads as TGTGCCAGCACGGGTTCTTTGTATGATACCTATGGCTACACCTTC.

The table lists this clone with a few counts. The rearrangement links TRBV19 to TRBJ1-2; TRBD1 is a possible D gene (6 bases). The V end was cut by 3 bases, the J end by 2 bases, with 13 bases between. The germline CDR1 and CDR2 sequences are LNHDA and SQIVND (reference sequence). The CDR3 extends over 15 amino acids. In nucleotides, the CDR3 is TGTGCCAGTAGTATCTCGGGGGCGTTGAACTATGGCTACACCTTC. The encoded protein is CASSISGALNYGYTF.

This chain joins TRBV3-1 (or the pseudogene TRBV3-2) and TRBJ1-5, with 9 bases lining up with TRBD1. This CDR3 is built from 14 residues. Germline V lookup: CDR1 LGHDT, CDR2 YNNKEL (reference sequence). The junction had 2 bases not matched to a gene; V was cut back by 4 bases and J by 4 bases. CDR3 in amino acids: CASSLGTGNQPQHF. CDR3 DNA: TGTGCCAGCAGCCTGGGGACAGGGAATCAGCCCCAGCATTTT.

The V call is TRBV27, the J call TRBJ2-6, with D unclear. The CDR3 runs 12 residues. V gave up 8 bases and J gave up 0 bases, with 2 bases separating them. Germline V gives CDR1 MNHEY, CDR2 SMNVEV (reference sequence). The CDR3 DNA sequence: TGTGCCAGCTCCTCTGGGGCCAACGTCCTGACTTTC. This encodes CASSSGANVLTF.

This chain uses TRBV6-6 with TRBJ1-1; no definite D call. The V gene's germline CDR1 is MNHNY and CDR2 SVGAGI (reference sequence). The CDR3 runs 13 residues. With 8 bases removed from V and 8 bases from J, the gap between germline ends came to 18 bases. The CDR3 reads CASPEAPQTEAFF. Written as DNA, the CDR3 is TGTGCCAGCCCTGAGGCTCCACAGACCGAAGCTTTCTTT.

The chain uses TRBV5-1 and TRBJ1-2; tentatively, D is TRBD1 (6 bases). From germline, CDR1 is SGHRS and CDR2 YFSETQ. Trimming took 0 bases from V and 6 from J, leaving 9 bases between them. This CDR3 comprises 13 residues. CDR3 DNA: TGCGCCAGCAGCTTGGGACAGGAGGATGGCTACACCTTC. As protein: CASSLGQEDGYTF.

This chain links TRBV7-9 with TRBJ2-1, with D uncertain. Looked up from germline, CDR1 is SEHNR and CDR2 is FQNEAQ (reference sequence). V lost 0 bases, J lost 7 bases, and 4 bases lay in between. The CDR3 has 12 residues. DNA of the CDR3: TGTGCCAGCAGCTTAGCGTGGAATGAGCAGTTCTTC. Its protein product is CASSLAWNEQFF.

The rearrangement uses TRBV28 and TRBJ1-2; D is undetermined. The CDR3 has 16 residues. CDR1 MDHEN and CDR2 SYDVKM come from the germline V gene. Trimming cost V 1 base and J 6 bases, with 18 bases left between them. The CDR3 region is CASSLSAILKGDGYTF. CDR3 DNA sequence: TGTGCCAGCAGTTTATCGGCGATTCTAAAGGGCGATGGCTACACCTTC.

The rearrangement links TRBV5-5 to TRBJ1-5, with D uncertain. The CDR3 is 14 amino acids. Germline V gives CDR1 SGHKS, CDR2 YYEKEE (reference sequence). Trimming took off 5 bases at V and 1 base at J, with 10 bases between the two ends. The CDR3 nucleotides read TGTGCCAGCAGACCGGACTGGAGCAATCAGCCCCAGCATTTT. Translated, it gives CASRPDWSNQPQHF.

The chain couples TRBV6-1 to TRBJ1-2; 8 bases match TRBD1. V shed 2 bases and J 0 bases; nucleotides not matched to a gene: 5. The CDR3 consists of 16 residues. CDR1 is MNHNS and CDR2 is SASEGT in the germline V gene. CDR3 loop: CASSELPGQANYGYTF. The CDR3 nucleotides read TGTGCCAGCAGTGAACTTCCGGGACAGGCTAACTATGGCTACACCTTC.

Regarding this clone: The sample carries other DNA sequences with the same CDR3. Written as DNA, the CDR3 is TGTGCCAGCAGCGTGAGTTCGGGTGCAACTAATGAAAAACTGTTTTTT. Its protein product is CASSVSSGATNEKLFF. V usage is TRBV9 and J usage is TRBJ1-4; no clear D gene. Germline V gene data show CDR1 as SGDLS and CDR2 as YYNGEE. The CDR3 loop spans 16 amino acids. V dropped 2 bases and J dropped 0 bases, with 11 bases sitting between them.

The chain carries TRBV14 and TRBJ2-2; possible D gene TRBD2, 6 bases. Germline values: CDR1 SGHDN, CDR2 FVKESK. The CDR3 length is 14 residues. V lost 4 bases and J 3 bases, leaving 9 bases between the germline ends. CDR3 DNA sequence: TGTGCCAGCAGCCCGGGGGTGTACACCGGGGAGCTGTTTTTT. Its translation is CASSPGVYTGELFF.

This chain links TRBV7-2 with TRBJ1-3; D is unclear. This CDR3 has 15 residues. Trimming cost V 2 bases and J 0 bases, with 8 bases left between them. The germline CDR1 and CDR2 sequences are SGHTA and FQGNSA. The CDR3 is CASSLLRISGNTIYF. The CDR3 DNA is TGTGCCAGCAGCTTATTGCGAATCTCTGGAAACACCATATATTTT. Combining the CDR3 with reference TRBV7-2 and TRBJ1-3 gives the whole variable domain GAGVSQSPSNKVTEKGKDVELRCDPISGHTALYWYRQSLGQGLEFLIYFQGNSAPDKSGLPSDRFSAERTGGSVSTLTIQRTQQEDSAVYLCASSLLRISGNTIYFGEGSWLTVV.

This chain joins TRBV6-6 and TRBJ1-6; D call uncertain. V was shortened by 5 bases and J by 5 bases, with 10 bases between the two germline ends. Per the germline V gene, CDR1 is MNHNY and CDR2 is SVGAGI (reference sequence). This CDR3 contains 14 residues. DNA for the CDR3: TGTGCCAGCAGTCGAGAACAGAATAATTCACCCCTCCACTTT. The encoded protein is CASSREQNNSPLHF.

J is TRBJ2-2 and V is TRBV3-1 (or the pseudogene TRBV3-2), with D hard to call. V dropped 7 bases and J dropped 1 base, with 10 bases sitting between them. This CDR3 is built from 14 residues. The germline V gene encodes CDR1 LGHDT and CDR2 YNNKEL (reference sequence). The CDR3: CASISPMNTGELFF. As DNA, the CDR3 is TGTGCCAGCATATCACCCATGAACACCGGGGAGCTGTTTTTT.

The V and J genes are TRBV7-2 and TRBJ1-3, with D possibly TRBD1 on 6 matching bases. The V gene lost 0 bases and the J gene lost 12 bases, with 9 bases spanning the gap. The CDR3 extends over 12 amino acids. Germline V CDR1 and CDR2: SGHTA, FQGNSA. The CDR3 nucleotides read TGTGCCAGCAGCTTAGCTTCGACAGGCATATATTTT. The encoded protein is CASSLASTGIYF.

The chain recombines TRBV7-6 with TRBJ2-7; the D is unclear. The CDR3 runs to 12 residues. The germline gives CDR1 SGHVS, CDR2 FNYEAQ. Between the trimmed V and J ends, which lost 3 bases and 6 bases, there was a span of 9 bases. The CDR3 DNA is TGTGCCAGCAGCTTGAAGGAGAGCGAGCAGTACTTC. Translation: CASSLKESEQYF. Full variable domain (remainder filled in from reference TRBV7-6 and TRBJ2-7): GAGVSQSPRYKVTKRGQDVALRCDPISGHVSLYWYRQALGQGPEFLTYFNYEAQQDKSGLPNDRFSAERPEGSISTLTIQRTEQRDSAMYRCASSLKESEQYFGPGTRLTVT.

Notes on this clone: The same CDR3 is also encoded by other DNA sequences in this sample. J is TRBJ1-2 and V is TRBV12-3 or TRBV12-4; 11 bases are a match to TRBD1. The CDR3 spans 13 residues. With V trimmed by 4 bases and J by 8 bases, 3 bases remained unmatched. CDR3 region: CASSSGQGEGYTF. The CDR3 nucleotides are TGTGCCAGCAGTTCGGGACAGGGGGAGGGCTACACCTTC.

The chain is built from TRBV19 and TRBJ1-4, with D perhaps matching TRBD1 (5 bases). Germline-derived CDR1 and CDR2 are LNHDA and SQIVND (reference sequence). The CDR3 consists of 17 residues. Trimming removed 4 bases at V and 4 bases at J, with 19 bases between. In nucleotides, the CDR3 is TGTGCCAGTAGTAACCCCGGGAGCCCAAGGGGTAATGAAAAACTGTTTTTT. This translates into CASSNPGSPRGNEKLFF.

The chain joins TRBV9 to TRBJ1-2, with D perhaps TRBD1 (6 bases). Trimming pared 0 bases from V and 1 base from J, leaving 19 bases between. This CDR3 comprises 18 residues. The germline V gene has CDR1 SGDLS and CDR2 YYNGEE. Here the CDR3 DNA reads TGTGCCAGCAGCGTAGACTCCACGCTCGGGGGCGGTAACTATGGCTACACCTTC. It translates to CASSVDSTLGGGNYGYTF.

The chain employs TRBV28 and TRBJ2-7; perhaps D is TRBD1 or TRBD2 (5 bases each). CDR3 length: 15 amino acids. V dropped 7 bases and J dropped 2 bases, with 18 bases sitting between them. CDR1 and CDR2 from the germline V gene are MDHEN and SYDVKM. The CDR3 DNA follows: TGTGCCAGCAACCACCCGGGACCGGATACCTACGAGCAGTACTTC. It yields the protein CASNHPGPDTYEQYF.

This clone has just a few counts. The chain has TRBV29-1 and TRBJ2-7, with TRBD2 identical over 9 bases. This CDR3 region has 12 residues. V shed 7 bases, J shed 3 bases, and the junction held 4 bases outside the gene matches. CDR1 is SQVTM, CDR2 ANQGSEA, per germline. The DNA of the CDR3 is TGCAGCGCCAGCGGGGGGAACTACGAGCAGTACTTC. It encodes CSASGGNYEQYF.

Written as DNA, the CDR3 is TGTGCCAGCAGCTTGTCAGGGGCCGTGAGCTCCTACGAGCAGTACTTC. Encoded protein: CASSLSGAVSSYEQYF. The chain is built from TRBV5-5 and TRBJ2-7; D is possibly TRBD1 (6 bases). CDR1 SGHKS and CDR2 YYEKEE come from the germline V gene (reference sequence). The length of the CDR3 is 16 residues. V was clipped by 1 base and J by 0 bases, with 14 bases between them.

This clone was found a few times. In nucleotides, the CDR3 is TGTGCCAGCTCACCAGACAGAGTGAGATCCGAGCAGTACTTC. Its translation: CASSPDRVRSEQYF. The chain links TRBV18 to TRBJ2-7; a weak D match, TRBD1 (5 bases). V gave up 2 bases and J gave up 6 bases, with 14 bases separating them. This CDR3 comprises 14 residues. CDR1 is KGHSH, CDR2 LQKENI, per germline.